The next 29 T cell receptor beta chains were all read from a single sample in a study of shared T cell receptors in the human thymus. Some clones are missing from TCRdb's copy, which holds only in-frame ones; the method was immunoSEQ multiplex PCR. This repertoire shows just under 550,000 clones, about four fifths found once; its top ten account for about 0.012%. This sample also appeared in a second study, on human thymus T cells.

Material for sequencing was thymocytes. Receptors originate from a boy less than two years old with a congenital heart defect.

This clone came up a few times. The chain employs TRBV6-6 and TRBJ2-7, with 7 nucleotides matching TRBD1. Germline loops: CDR1 MNHNY, CDR2 SVGAGI (reference sequence). This CDR3 comprises 14 residues. J lost 7 bases, V lost 7 bases, and 13 bases had no gene match. The chain's CDR3 is CASTPRTGSGEQYF. The CDR3 region has the DNA TGTGCCAGCACCCCCAGGACAGGTTCCGGGGAGCAGTACTTC.

CDR3 region: CASSYGRRNEQFF. The CDR3 coding sequence is TGTGCCAGCAGTTACGGGAGGCGGAATGAGCAGTTCTTC. The chain uses TRBV6-5 and TRBJ2-1; possibly TRBD2 for D (6 bases). Trimming stripped 2 bases from V and 7 bases from J, with 9 bases between. This CDR3 is built from 13 residues. Germline values: CDR1 MNHEY, CDR2 SVGAGI.

V usage is TRBV29-1 and J usage is TRBJ1-1; unclear D gene. From germline, CDR1 is SQVTM and CDR2 ANQGSEA. This CDR3 has 14 amino acids. The V end was cut by 1 base, the J end by 0 bases, with 9 bases between. The CDR3: CSVEVEQLNTEAFF. The CDR3 DNA sequence: TGCAGCGTTGAAGTTGAACAGCTGAACACTGAAGCTTTCTTT. The entire variable domain, with the rest obtained from reference TRBV29-1 and TRBJ1-1, is as follows: SAVISQKPSRDICQRGTSLTIQCQVDSQVTMMFWYRQQPGQSLTLIATANQGSEATYESGFVIDKFPISRPNLTFSTLTVSNMSPEDSSIYLCSVEVEQLNTEAFFGQGTRLTVV.

This chain uses TRBV28 with TRBJ2-7; 11 bases are a match to TRBD1. Per germline, CDR1 MDHEN and CDR2 SYDVKM. The V gene end was trimmed by 9 bases and the J gene end by 1 base; junction bases not matched to a gene: 14. The CDR3 has 17 amino acids. The CDR3 is CASSGQGAREPSYEQYF. The CDR3 DNA follows: TGTGCCAGTTCTGGACAGGGGGCGCGGGAGCCTTCCTACGAGCAGTACTTC.

J is TRBJ1-1 and V is TRBV21-1; the table's D call of TRBD1 was not tested on the DNA. TRBV21-1 counts as a pseudogene. CDR3 size: 14 residues. DNA for the CDR3: TGTGCCAGCAGCCCCGGGACACAGAACACTGAAGCTTTCTTT. This gives the protein CASSPGTQNTEAFF.

The chain has TRBV29-1 and TRBJ2-3, with D tentatively TRBD2 (5 bases). CDR3 length equals 14 residues. V lost 4 bases to trimming and J lost 6 bases, with 17 bases between them. CDR1 SQVTM and CDR2 ANQGSEA come from the germline V gene. The CDR3 bases are TGCAGCGTTGGGGGTAAGGACTCATGGGATACGCAGTATTTT. This translates into CSVGGKDSWDTQYF.

The chain joins TRBV2 to TRBJ2-4; D is undetermined. Germline assignment: CDR1 SNHLY and CDR2 FYNNEI. The V end lost 0 bases, the J end lost 7 bases, and 16 bases lay between the germline ends. The CDR3 covers 16 residues. The CDR3 loop is CASSEALAISWNIQYF. For the CDR3, the DNA is TGTGCCAGCAGTGAAGCTTTAGCAATCTCCTGGAACATTCAGTACTTC.

The CDR3: CASSLAPRDTQYF. The CDR3 DNA reads as TGTGCCAGCAGCTTAGCTCCCCGGGATACGCAGTATTTT. The chain uses TRBV7-9 and TRBJ2-3; D not certain. The germline CDR1 and CDR2 sequences are SEHNR and FQNEAQ (reference sequence). The CDR3 is made up of 13 amino acids. Trimming shortened V by 0 bases and J by 6 bases, and 7 bases separated the two germline ends.

Concerning this clone: One end of the junction fails to match germline, which may point to a read error. This chain connects TRBV2 to TRBJ2-7; TRBD2 aligns across 8 bases. This CDR3 comprises 18 residues. Per germline, CDR1 SNHLY and CDR2 FYNNEI. For the CDR3, the DNA is TGTGCCAGCAGTGACCCTGCAGGGACCTCACTAGCGGACAAGGCCGCTTTCTTC. Translation: CASSDPAGTSLADKAAFF.

The rearrangement links TRBV10-1 to TRBJ2-6; D is ambiguous. The germline V gene has CDR1 WNHNN and CDR2 SYGVQD (reference sequence). Trimming shortened V by 0 bases and J by 0 bases, and 6 bases separated the two germline ends. The CDR3 is 16 amino acids. The CDR3 nucleotides read TGCGCCAGCAGTGAGTCTACCAGCTCTGGGGCCAACGTCCTGACTTTC. Its protein product is CASSESTSSGANVLTF.

The chain is built from TRBV7-3 and TRBJ2-5; 9 nucleotides align to TRBD2. The V and J ends lost 1 base and 1 base, in that order; junction bases with no gene match: 4. The CDR3 runs 16 residues. Germline V gene sequence: CDR1 SGHTA, CDR2 FQGTGA. CDR3 sequence (DNA): TGTGCCAGCAGCTTAAGGGCGGGAGGGCCCCAAGAGACCCAGTACTTC. Translating it yields CASSLRAGGPQETQYF. Complete variable domain (other parts from reference TRBV7-3 and TRBJ2-5): GAGVSQTPSNKVTEKGKYVELRCDPISGHTALYWYRQSLGQGPEFLIYFQGTGAADDSGLPNDRFFAVRPEGSVSTLKIQRTERGDSAVYLCASSLRAGGPQETQYFGPGTRLLVL.

The CDR3 loop reads CSPFQREGNEQFF. The CDR3, as DNA: TGCAGCCCCTTCCAGCGGGAGGGGAATGAGCAGTTCTTC. The rearrangement links TRBV29-1 to TRBJ2-1; 10 bases are shared with TRBD2. The CDR3 has 13 residues. Trimming removed 8 bases from V and 7 bases from J; junction bases left unmatched: 8. Germline values: CDR1 SQVTM, CDR2 ANQGSEA.

V is TRBV5-1 and J is TRBJ2-3; 9 bases are a match to TRBD2. The CDR3 totals 18 residues. Germline V gives CDR1 SGHRS, CDR2 YFSETQ. With 1 base clipped from V and 1 base from J, the junction kept 10 bases outside the gene matches. CDR3 region: CASSLWLAGAHGTDTQYF. The CDR3 DNA reads as TGCGCCAGCAGCTTGTGGTTAGCGGGAGCACATGGCACAGATACGCAGTATTTT.

The V gene is TRBV4-2, the J gene TRBJ2-7, with 13 bases matching TRBD2. CDR1 LGHNA and CDR2 YNFKEQ come from the germline V gene. Trimming at V came to 4 bases and at J to 6 bases, leaving 6 bases not matched to a gene. The CDR3 is 15 residues long. CDR3 in DNA: TGTGCCAGCAGCCTTAGGACTAGCGGGAGTAGCGAGCAGTACTTC. This encodes CASSLRTSGSSEQYF.

The chain is built from TRBV11-3 and TRBJ2-2, with TRBD2 matching 15 bases. V was clipped by 7 bases and J by 4 bases; unmatched bases: 7. CDR1 and CDR2 (germline): SGHNT, YENEEA. The CDR3 contains 17 residues. CDR3 protein: CASTEGTSGRCTGELFF. CDR3 bases: TGTGCCAGCACCGAAGGGACTAGCGGGAGGTGCACCGGGGAGCTGTTTTTT.

The V call is TRBV7-8, the J call TRBJ2-2, with 8 bases fitting TRBD2. CDR3 length equals 17 residues. V was pared by 5 bases and J by 2 bases, with 10 bases of the junction left unmatched. CDR1 and CDR2 from the germline V gene are SGHVS and FQNEAQ. The CDR3 reads CASSLSGAGPNTGELFF. The CDR3 bases are TGTGCCAGCAGCCTTAGCGGGGCGGGACCTAACACCGGGGAGCTGTTTTTT.

The chain joins TRBV9 to TRBJ2-3; no clear D gene. The CDR3 is 9 amino acids. Per germline, CDR1 SGDLS and CDR2 YYNGEE. V dropped 9 bases and J dropped 5 bases, with 4 bases sitting between them. CDR3 in DNA: TGTGCCACCCGAGATACGCAGTATTTT. Its translation is CATRDTQYF.

This chain links TRBV27 with TRBJ2-7; tentatively, D is TRBD2 (6 bases). The CDR3 consists of 13 residues. The germline V gene encodes CDR1 MNHEY and CDR2 SMNVEV (reference sequence). V lost 9 bases and J lost 3, with 15 bases in between. In DNA form, the CDR3 reads TGTGCCAGTCCGGGACTGTGGAGCTACGAGCAGTACTTC. Encoded protein: CASPGLWSYEQYF.

The genes are TRBV29-1 and TRBJ2-5; 10 bases line up with TRBD2. The CDR3 has 14 amino acids. Looked up from germline, CDR1 is SQVTM and CDR2 is ANQGSEA. V lost 6 bases, J lost 1 base, and 5 bases stayed unmatched. The CDR3 DNA reads as TGCAGCGTCGGACTAGCGGCGATCCAAGAGACCCAGTACTTC. Encoded protein: CSVGLAAIQETQYF.

V is TRBV6-1 and J is TRBJ1-3; no clear D gene. V shed 8 bases and J shed 2 bases, with 10 bases lying between them. Germline V gene lookup returns CDR1 MNHNS and CDR2 SASEGT. The CDR3 is 13 amino acids. The CDR3 nucleotides are TGTGCCAGCCCTAGGGAGCCTGGAAACACCATATATTTT. Its translation: CASPREPGNTIYF.

V is TRBV18 and J is TRBJ2-5; weak D call: TRBD1 (6 bases). V was trimmed by 3 bases and J by 2 bases, leaving 16 bases between them. CDR3 length: 16 residues. Germline CDR1 and CDR2: KGHSH and LQKENI. CDR3 loop: CASSPLQGRGQETQYF. DNA of the CDR3: TGTGCCAGCTCACCCTTACAGGGACGCGGACAAGAGACCCAGTACTTC. Using reference TRBV18 and TRBJ2-5 for the parts outside the CDR3, the full variable domain is NAGVMQNPRHLVRRRGQEARLRCSPMKGHSHVYWYRQLPEEGLKFMVYLQKENIIDESGMPKERFSAEFPKEGPSILRIQQVVRGDSAAYFCASSPLQGRGQETQYFGPGTRLLVL.

This chain uses TRBV7-2 with TRBJ1-5, with D tentatively TRBD1 (6 bases). Trimming left V 5 bases short and J 2 bases short, with 19 bases between. The CDR3 has 17 amino acids. Germline assignment: CDR1 SGHTA and CDR2 FQGNSA. This CDR3 reads CASSTTGQPRGNQPQHF. The DNA of the CDR3 is TGTGCCAGCAGCACCACCGGACAGCCCCGGGGCAATCAGCCCCAGCATTTT. The full variable domain, in which reference TRBV7-2 and TRBJ1-5 provide the parts outside the CDR3, is GAGVSQSPSNKVTEKGKDVELRCDPISGHTALYWYRQSLGQGLEFLIYFQGNSAPDKSGLPSDRFSAERTGGSVSTLTIQRTQQEDSAVYLCASSTTGQPRGNQPQHFGDGTRLSIL.

The chain is built from TRBV28 and TRBJ2-6; 8 bases line up with TRBD1. Germline CDR1 MDHEN, CDR2 SYDVKM. Trimming cost V 5 bases and J 0 bases; bases outside gene matches: 6. This CDR3 has 17 amino acids. In DNA, the CDR3 is TGTGCCAGCAGTCCCCGGACAGGGACCTCTGGGGCCAACGTCCTGACTTTC. It yields the protein CASSPRTGTSGANVLTF.

The chain combines TRBV7-9 with TRBJ2-5, with D possibly matching TRBD1 (5 bases). V was pared by 4 bases and J by 5 bases, with 23 bases between. The CDR3 consists of 17 residues. Germline V gene data show CDR1 as SEHNR and CDR2 as FQNEAQ (reference sequence). CDR3 nucleotide sequence: TGTGCCAGCAGCTCTCCCGACTGGGGCAGTGGAAGGGAGACCCAGTACTTC. This codes for CASSSPDWGSGRETQYF.

The gene calls are TRBV11-2 and TRBJ2-7; D might be TRBD1 (6 bases). Germline V CDR1 and CDR2: SGHAT, FQNNGV. V was pared by 1 base and J by 2 bases, with 9 bases between. CDR3 size: 14 residues. The CDR3 nucleotides read TGTGCCAGCAGCTTAGGAGACAGGACCTACGAGCAGTACTTC. Translating gives CASSLGDRTYEQYF.

The rearrangement links TRBV4-3 to TRBJ2-3; 8 bases are a match to TRBD1. V lost 4 bases, J lost 2 bases, and 11 bases stayed unmatched. Germline V gene lookup returns CDR1 LGHNA and CDR2 YSLEER. The CDR3 has 17 residues. The CDR3 reads CASSRFRGPGNTDTQYF. The CDR3 nucleotides are TGCGCCAGCAGCCGATTCAGGGGGCCTGGTAACACAGATACGCAGTATTTT.

A single count supports this clone. The chain links TRBV11-3 to TRBJ2-1, with D hard to call. V lost 5 bases and J 0 bases, leaving 11 bases between the germline ends. Germline V gene data show CDR1 as SGHNT and CDR2 as YENEEA. The CDR3 loop spans 15 amino acids. CDR3 sequence (DNA): TGTGCCAGCAGCCCACGGTCGAGCTCCTACAATGAGCAGTTCTTC. Residues: CASSPRSSSYNEQFF.

This clone was picked up one time. This chain links TRBV6-5 with TRBJ1-2; 11 positions agree with TRBD1. The junction had 3 bases not matched to a gene; V was cut back by 2 bases and J by 7 bases. The CDR3 runs to 14 residues. Germline V gene data show CDR1 as MNHEY and CDR2 as SVGAGI. CDR3 loop: CASSYRTGGCGYTF. CDR3 in DNA: TGTGCCAGCAGTTACCGGACAGGGGGCTGTGGCTACACCTTC.

The rearrangement joins TRBV4-1 to TRBJ2-7; 10 bases map to TRBD2. CDR1 MGHRA and CDR2 YSYEKL come from the germline V gene. The V and J ends lost 3 bases and 6 bases, in that order; junction bases with no gene match: 20. The CDR3 spans 19 residues. As DNA, the CDR3 is TGCGCCAGCAGCCACCCCCAGCGGGAGGGCCATAGTTTCTTAGGCGAGCAGTACTTC. Encoded protein: CASSHPQREGHSFLGEQYF.